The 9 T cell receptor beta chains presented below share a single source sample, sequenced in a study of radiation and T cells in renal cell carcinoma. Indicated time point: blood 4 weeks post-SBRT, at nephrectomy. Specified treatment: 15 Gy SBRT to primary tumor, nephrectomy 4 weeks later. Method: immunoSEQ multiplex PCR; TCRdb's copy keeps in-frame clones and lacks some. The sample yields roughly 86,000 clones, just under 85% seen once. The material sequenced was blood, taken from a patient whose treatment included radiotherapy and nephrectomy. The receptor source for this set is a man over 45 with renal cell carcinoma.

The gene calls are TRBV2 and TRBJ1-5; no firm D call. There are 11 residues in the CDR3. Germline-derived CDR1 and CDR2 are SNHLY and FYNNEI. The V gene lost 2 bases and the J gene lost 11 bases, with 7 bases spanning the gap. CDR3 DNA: TGTGCCAGCAGTGAATATCGCTCCCAGCATTTT. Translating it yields CASSEYRSQHF. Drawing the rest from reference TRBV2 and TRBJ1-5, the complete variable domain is EPEVTQTPSHQVTQMGQEVILRCVPISNHLYFYWYRQILGQKVEFLVSFYNNEISEKSEIFDDQFSVERPDGSNFTLKIRSTKLEDSAMYFCASSEYRSQHFGDGTRLSIL.

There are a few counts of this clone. The CDR3 reads CASAREPPYEQYF. In DNA form, the CDR3 reads TGCGCCAGCGCCCGGGAGCCCCCCTACGAGCAGTACTTC. This chain joins TRBV5-1 and TRBJ2-7; D is possibly TRBD2 (6 bases). Germline CDR1 and CDR2: SGHRS and YFSETQ. Deletions cut 7 bases from V and 2 bases from J, with 13 bases between. The CDR3 spans 13 residues.

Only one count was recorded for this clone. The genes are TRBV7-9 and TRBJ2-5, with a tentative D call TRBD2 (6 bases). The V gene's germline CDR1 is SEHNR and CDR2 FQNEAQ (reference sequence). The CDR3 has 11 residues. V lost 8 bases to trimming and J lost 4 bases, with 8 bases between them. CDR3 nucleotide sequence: TGTGCCAGCCAGGAGGGAGAGACCCAGTACTTC. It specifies CASQEGETQYF.

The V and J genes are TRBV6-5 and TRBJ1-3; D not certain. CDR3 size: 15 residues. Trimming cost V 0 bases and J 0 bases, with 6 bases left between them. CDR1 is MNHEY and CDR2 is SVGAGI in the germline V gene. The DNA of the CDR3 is TGTGCCAGCAGTTACTCGTCACCCTCTGGAAACACCATATATTTT. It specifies CASSYSSPSGNTIYF.

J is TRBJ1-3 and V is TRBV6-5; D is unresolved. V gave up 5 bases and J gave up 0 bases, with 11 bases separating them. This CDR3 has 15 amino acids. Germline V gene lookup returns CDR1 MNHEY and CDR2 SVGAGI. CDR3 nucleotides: TGTGCCAGCAGTCCTTCTCGTTCCTCTGGAAACACCATATATTTT. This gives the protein CASSPSRSSGNTIYF.

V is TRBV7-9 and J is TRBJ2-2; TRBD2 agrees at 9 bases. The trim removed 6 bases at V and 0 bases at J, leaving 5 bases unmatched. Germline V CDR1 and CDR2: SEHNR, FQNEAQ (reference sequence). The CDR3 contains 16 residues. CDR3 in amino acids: CASSPSGGPNTGELFF. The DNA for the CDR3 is TGTGCCAGCAGTCCCAGCGGGGGGCCGAACACCGGGGAGCTGTTTTTT.

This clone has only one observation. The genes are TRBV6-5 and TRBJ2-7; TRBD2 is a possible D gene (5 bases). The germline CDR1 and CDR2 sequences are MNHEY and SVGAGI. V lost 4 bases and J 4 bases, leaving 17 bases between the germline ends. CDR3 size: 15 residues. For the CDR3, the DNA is TGTGCCAGCAGTTCCGGGCGGCGGGCGCCTTACGAGCAGTACTTC. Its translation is CASSSGRRAPYEQYF.

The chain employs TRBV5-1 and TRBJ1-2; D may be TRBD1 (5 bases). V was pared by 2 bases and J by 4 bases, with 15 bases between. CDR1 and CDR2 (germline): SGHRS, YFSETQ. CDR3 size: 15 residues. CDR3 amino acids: CASSFESSGTYGYTF. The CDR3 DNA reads TGCGCCAGCAGCTTCGAGAGTTCAGGGACCTATGGCTACACCTTC.

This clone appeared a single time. The CDR3 protein is CASSLAQEHNEKLFF. The CDR3 region has the DNA TGTGCCAGCAGCTTAGCTCAGGAACATAATGAAAAACTGTTTTTT. This chain links TRBV7-9 with TRBJ1-4; D is undetermined. Trimming pared 0 bases from V and 4 bases from J, leaving 9 bases between. The CDR3 is 15 amino acids. The germline CDR1 and CDR2 sequences are SEHNR and FQNEAQ (reference sequence).